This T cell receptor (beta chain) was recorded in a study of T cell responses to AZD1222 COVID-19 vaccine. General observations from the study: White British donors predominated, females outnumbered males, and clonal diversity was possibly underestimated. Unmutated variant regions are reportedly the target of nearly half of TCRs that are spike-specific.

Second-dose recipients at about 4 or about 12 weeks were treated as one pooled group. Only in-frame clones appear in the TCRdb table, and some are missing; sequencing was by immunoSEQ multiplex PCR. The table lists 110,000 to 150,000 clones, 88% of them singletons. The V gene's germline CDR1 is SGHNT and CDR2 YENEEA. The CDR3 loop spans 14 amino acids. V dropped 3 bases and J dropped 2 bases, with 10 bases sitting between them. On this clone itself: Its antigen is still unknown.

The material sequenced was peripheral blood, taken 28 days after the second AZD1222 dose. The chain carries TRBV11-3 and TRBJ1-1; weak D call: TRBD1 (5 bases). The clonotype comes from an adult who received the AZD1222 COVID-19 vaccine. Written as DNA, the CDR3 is TGTGCCAGCAGCTTTTGGCAGGGAAACACTGAAGCTTTCTTT. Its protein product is CASSFWQGNTEAFF. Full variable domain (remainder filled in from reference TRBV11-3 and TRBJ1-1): EAGVVQSPRYKIIEKKQPVAFWCNPISGHNTLYWYLQNLGQGPELLIRYENEEAVDDSQLPKDRFSAERLKGVDSTLKIQPAELGDSAVYLCASSFWQGNTEAFFGQGTRLTVV.